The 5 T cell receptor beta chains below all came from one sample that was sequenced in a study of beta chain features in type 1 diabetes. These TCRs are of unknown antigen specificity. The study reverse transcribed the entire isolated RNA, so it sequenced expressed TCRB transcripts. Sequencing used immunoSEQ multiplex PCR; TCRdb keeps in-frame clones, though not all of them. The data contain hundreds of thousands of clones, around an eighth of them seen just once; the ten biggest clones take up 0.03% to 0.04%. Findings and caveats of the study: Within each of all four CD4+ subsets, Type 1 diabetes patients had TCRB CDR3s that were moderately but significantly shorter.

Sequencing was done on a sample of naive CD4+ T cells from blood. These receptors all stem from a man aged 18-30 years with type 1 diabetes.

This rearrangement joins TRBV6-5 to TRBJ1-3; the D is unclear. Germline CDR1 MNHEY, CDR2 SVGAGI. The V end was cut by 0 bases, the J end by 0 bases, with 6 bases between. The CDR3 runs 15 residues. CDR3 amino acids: CASSYSVNSGNTIYF. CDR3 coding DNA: TGTGCCAGCAGTTACTCAGTAAACTCTGGAAACACCATATATTTT.

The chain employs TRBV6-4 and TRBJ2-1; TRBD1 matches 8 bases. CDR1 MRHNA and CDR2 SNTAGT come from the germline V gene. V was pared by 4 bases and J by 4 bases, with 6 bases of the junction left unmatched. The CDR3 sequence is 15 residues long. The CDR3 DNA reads TGTGCCAGCAGTGTATCGGACAGGGCTTACAATGAGCAGTTCTTC. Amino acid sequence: CASSVSDRAYNEQFF.

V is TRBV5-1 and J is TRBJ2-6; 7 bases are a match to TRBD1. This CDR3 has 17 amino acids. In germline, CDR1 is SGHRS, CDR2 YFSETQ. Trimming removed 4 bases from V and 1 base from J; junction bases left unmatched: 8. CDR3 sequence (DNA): TGCGCCAGCAGCCGCTGGACAGGCCAATCTGGGGCCAACGTCCTGACTTTC. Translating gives CASSRWTGQSGANVLTF.

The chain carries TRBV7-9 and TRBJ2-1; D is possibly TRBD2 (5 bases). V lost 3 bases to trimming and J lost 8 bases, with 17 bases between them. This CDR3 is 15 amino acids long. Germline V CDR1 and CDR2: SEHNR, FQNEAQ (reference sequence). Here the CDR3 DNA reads TGTGCCAGCAGCTTTAAAGGGCTAAAGAGGGATGAGCAGTTCTTC. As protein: CASSFKGLKRDEQFF.

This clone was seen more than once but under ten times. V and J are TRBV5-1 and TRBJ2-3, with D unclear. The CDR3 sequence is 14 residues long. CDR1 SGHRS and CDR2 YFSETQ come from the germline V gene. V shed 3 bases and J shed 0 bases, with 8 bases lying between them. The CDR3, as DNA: TGCGCCAGCAGCTCAATGTTAAGCACAGATACGCAGTATTTT. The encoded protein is CASSSMLSTDTQYF.